This T cell receptor beta chain was obtained from a study of blood T cells in healthy people across ages. For the second PCR, which ran for about 6 to 12 cycles, a sample-barcoded 5' primer and a J-beta primer mix were used. A minimum of 2.5 million CDR3-containing paired-end reads was obtained for each sample. TCRdb reanalysed the 5' RACE reads using MiXCR and keeps one entry per CDR3 protein. The data contain about 1.6 million distinct CDR3 sequences, 30% to 35% of them singletons. Study-level results: Expanded clonotype shifts may have been confounded, as the donors had an unknown CMV status.

The CDR3 length is 14 residues. V lost 1 base to trimming and J lost 4 bases, with 10 bases between them. Germline lookup yields CDR1 LGHDT and CDR2 YNNKEL (reference sequence). This clonotype has a single count. Its specificity is unknown. The origin of this receptor is a woman aged 25 to 39 in good health. The rearrangement joins TRBV3-1 to TRBJ1-2; the D gene is possibly TRBD1 (6 bases). Sequencing was done on a sample of blood. Here the CDR3 reads CASSQAAQGYGYTF. Written as DNA, the CDR3 is TGTGCCAGCAGCCAAGCGGCACAGGGCTATGGCTACACCTTC.